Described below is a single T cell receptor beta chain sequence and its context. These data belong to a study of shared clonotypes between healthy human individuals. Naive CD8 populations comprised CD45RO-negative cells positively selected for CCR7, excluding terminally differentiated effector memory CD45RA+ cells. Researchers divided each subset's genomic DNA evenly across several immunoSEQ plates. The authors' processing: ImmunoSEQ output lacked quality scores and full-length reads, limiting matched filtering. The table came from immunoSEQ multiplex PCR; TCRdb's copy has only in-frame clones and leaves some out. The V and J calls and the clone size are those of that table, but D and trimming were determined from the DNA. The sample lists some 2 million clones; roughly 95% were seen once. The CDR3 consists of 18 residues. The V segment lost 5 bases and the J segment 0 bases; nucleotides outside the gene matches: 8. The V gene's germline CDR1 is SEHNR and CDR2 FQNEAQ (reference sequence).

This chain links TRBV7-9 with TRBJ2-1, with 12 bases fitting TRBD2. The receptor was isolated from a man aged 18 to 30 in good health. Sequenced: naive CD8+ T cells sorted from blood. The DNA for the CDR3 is TGTGCCAGCAGCCAAGGACTAGCGGGGTCTCCCTCCTACAATGAGCAGTTCTTC. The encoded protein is CASSQGLAGSPSYNEQFF.